This T cell receptor beta chain appears in the sequencing data of a study of T cell repertoires in cytomegalovirus infection (dated by TCRdb to between 2018 and 2020). Notes on the research overall: The peptide stimulations were aimed at well-studied HLA-B-restricted epitopes as well as recently identified HLA-C-restricted CMV epitopes, whose presentation resists viral immunomodulation. Donor HLA type was relevant to the analysis, because carriage of CMV infection together with the matching HLA type was indicated by public TCR beta signatures. Overall study results and their limits: In both this cohort and an independent cohort of several hundred donors, the cumulative frequency of public TCR beta family members distinguished carriers of CMV infection plus the relevant HLA type. The ex vivo response was dominated by HLA-C-restricted CMV-specific TCR beta clonotypes, and the single most frequent clonotype in two of eight donors was supplied by these HLA-C-restricted clonotypes.

TCRdb records Illumina HiSeq 1500 as the sequencer. TCRdb trimmed public reads at Q25 via fastp, called clones via MiXCR and kept in-frame beta chains. Rows with one shared CDR3 protein collapse into an entry with the most common genes and DNA. In all, the sample holds 450,000 to 600,000 distinct CDR3 sequences, and under 45% of those were seen once. The ten most abundant clones make up roughly two fifths of the sample. This clonotype appeared a few times. This receptor's antigen is unknown. The input lacks base qualities; no much larger clone sits a single base away. The treatment or condition label, read with the paper, signifies: in vitro stimulation with specific CMV peptide epitopes to enrich CMV-specific T cells. V is cut back by 7 bases and J by 2 bases, with 14 bases in the junction unmatched. The CDR3 measures 17 amino acids from cysteine to phenylalanine. Of the read, only the CDR3 DNA is kept; its 51 bases are in frame from base 1.

The material sequenced was cultured PBMCs, taken from culture after CMV antigen stimulation. The chain is assembled from TRBV12-3 or TRBV12-4 and TRBJ2-3; 8 bases in the middle match TRBD2. This sequence originates from a human donor in good health (CMV status not recorded). Some clones in this sample may be carry-over from other donors' samples. The DNA sequence is as follows: TGTGCCAGCACCCGGGGGGGATCTTCGACTATCACAGATACGCAGTATTTT. Its amino acids are CASTRGGSSTITDTQYF.